This T cell receptor beta chain originates from a study of blood T cell repertoires in COVID-19. Study-level information: Both acute and convalescent COVID-19 samples were obtained from the United States, Italy and Spain. T cells, B-cell-depleted T cells, or PBMCs supplied cDNA or gDNA.

V was pared by 6 bases and J by 6 bases, with 12 bases between. This CDR3 contains 13 residues. Germline CDR1 and CDR2: KGHSH and LQKENI. Original processing notes: Quantification of nucleated cells was approximated via reference gene primer amplification. The data were produced by immunoSEQ multiplex PCR, yet TCRdb's version contains in-frame clones alone and is incomplete. V, J and clone size were drawn from that table, and D and trimming were deduced from the DNA. The sample consists of about 81,000 clones, about 91% of them appearing once. The receptor was derived from a woman of 80 years or more with acute or convalescent COVID-19. The rearrangement links TRBV18 to TRBJ1-5; D possibly corresponds to TRBD1 (6 bases). The sequenced sample was peripheral blood. CDR3 sequence: CASSRQVRQPQHF. CDR3 bases: TGTGCCAGCTCGCGACAGGTCCGTCAGCCCCAGCATTTT.